The rows below give T cell receptor beta chains drawn from one sample of a study of OX40 agonist ivuxolimab in advanced cancers. Clones were sequenced by immunoSEQ multiplex PCR, and TCRdb holds only the in-frame ones, with some missing. The data hold more than 45,000 clones, with roughly 84% observed a single time. This material consisted of CD4+ or CD8+ T cells sorted from blood, taken in a trial of the OX40 agonist ivuxolimab. The receptors come from an adult with an advanced solid tumor such as melanoma, head and neck, liver or kidney cancer. The conserved cysteine and the conserved F or W are not part of the CDR3 here. The order of the fields is V gene, J gene, CDR3 protein.

v_call: TRBV11-2
j_call: TRBJ2-1
cdr3_aa: ASSLGGSKEQF

v_call: TRBV5-8
j_call: TRBJ1-4
cdr3_aa: ASSQDGNEKLF

v_call: TRBV19
j_call: TRBJ1-1
cdr3_aa: ASSLPTRNTEAF

v_call: TRBV19
j_call: TRBJ2-5
cdr3_aa: ASSITVTVETQY

v_call: TRBV4-1
j_call: TRBJ2-3
cdr3_aa: ASSQPPGQGYTDTQY

v_call: TRBV6-1
j_call: TRBJ2-2
cdr3_aa: ASNPTGAGGELF

v_call: TRBV7-3
j_call: TRBJ2-5
cdr3_aa: ASSLGGGAGAETQY

v_call: TRBV9
j_call: TRBJ2-6
cdr3_aa: ASSVRTSGPSGANVLT

v_call: TRBV18
j_call: TRBJ1-5
cdr3_aa: ASSQGGRSNQPQH

v_call: TRBV5-1
j_call: TRBJ1-1
cdr3_aa: ASSLRILGGTEAF

v_call: TRBV19
j_call: TRBJ1-2
cdr3_aa: ASSLRTGPYGYT

v_call: TRBV19
j_call: TRBJ2-2
cdr3_aa: ASSIGVVNTGELF

v_call: TRBV11-2
j_call: TRBJ1-2
cdr3_aa: ASSSGPNYGYT

v_call: TRBV5-1
j_call: TRBJ1-5
cdr3_aa: ATSQGPGQPQH

v_call: TRBV5-1
j_call: TRBJ2-7
cdr3_aa: ASSLGLPTYEQY

v_call: TRBV2
j_call: TRBJ1-2
cdr3_aa: ASRKPGYT

v_call: TRBV18
j_call: TRBJ2-2
cdr3_aa: ASSRSKPTGPPFTGELF

v_call: TRBV27
j_call: TRBJ2-7
cdr3_aa: ASSLSPSGAGEQY

v_call: TRBV5-6
j_call: TRBJ1-2
cdr3_aa: ASSGRGYYGYT

v_call: TRBV4-2
j_call: TRBJ2-1
cdr3_aa: ASSQDYGTSGRGEQF

v_call: TRBV9
j_call: TRBJ2-1
cdr3_aa: ASSVGDGRPNEQF

v_call: TRBV2
j_call: TRBJ1-5
cdr3_aa: ASSRAGTNSNQPQH

v_call: TRBV6-1
j_call: TRBJ1-5
cdr3_aa: ASSEGSVVNQPQH

v_call: TRBV5-5
j_call: TRBJ1-1
cdr3_aa: ASSLSLGAEAF

v_call: TRBV6-5
j_call: TRBJ1-4
cdr3_aa: ASRRRQGNEKLF

v_call: TRBV5-1
j_call: TRBJ2-7
cdr3_aa: ASSLAPAAPNEQY